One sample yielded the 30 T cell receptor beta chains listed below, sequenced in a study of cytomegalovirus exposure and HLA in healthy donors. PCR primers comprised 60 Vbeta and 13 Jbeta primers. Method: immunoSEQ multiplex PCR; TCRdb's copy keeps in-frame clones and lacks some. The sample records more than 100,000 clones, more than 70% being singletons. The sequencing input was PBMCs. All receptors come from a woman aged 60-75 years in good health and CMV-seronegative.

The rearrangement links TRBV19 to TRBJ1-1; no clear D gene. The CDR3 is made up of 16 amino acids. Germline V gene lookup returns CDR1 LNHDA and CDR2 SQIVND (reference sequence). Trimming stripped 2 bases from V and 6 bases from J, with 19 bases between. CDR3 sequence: CASSISGVGRSPEAFF. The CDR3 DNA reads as TGTGCCAGTAGTATAAGCGGGGTAGGAAGGTCCCCTGAAGCTTTCTTT.

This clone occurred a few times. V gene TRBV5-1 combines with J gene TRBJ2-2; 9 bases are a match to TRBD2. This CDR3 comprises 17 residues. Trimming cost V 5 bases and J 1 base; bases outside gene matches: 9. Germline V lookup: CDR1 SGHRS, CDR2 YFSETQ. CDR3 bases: TGCGCCAGCAGGCGGACAGCGGGAGGCCAGAACACCGGGGAGCTGTTTTTT. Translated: CASRRTAGGQNTGELFF.

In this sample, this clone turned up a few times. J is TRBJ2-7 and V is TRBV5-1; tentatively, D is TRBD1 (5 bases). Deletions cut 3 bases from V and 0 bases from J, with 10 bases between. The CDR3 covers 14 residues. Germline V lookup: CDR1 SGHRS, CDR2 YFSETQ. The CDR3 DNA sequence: TGCGCCAGCAGCTATCCGACAGACTCCTACGAGCAGTACTTC. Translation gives CASSYPTDSYEQYF.

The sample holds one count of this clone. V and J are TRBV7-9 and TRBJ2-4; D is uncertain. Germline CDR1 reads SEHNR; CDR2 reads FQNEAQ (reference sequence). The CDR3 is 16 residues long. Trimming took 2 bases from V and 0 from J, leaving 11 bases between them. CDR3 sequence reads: CASSLLRGVAKNIQYF. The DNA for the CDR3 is TGTGCCAGCAGCTTATTGAGAGGCGTAGCCAAAAACATTCAGTACTTC.

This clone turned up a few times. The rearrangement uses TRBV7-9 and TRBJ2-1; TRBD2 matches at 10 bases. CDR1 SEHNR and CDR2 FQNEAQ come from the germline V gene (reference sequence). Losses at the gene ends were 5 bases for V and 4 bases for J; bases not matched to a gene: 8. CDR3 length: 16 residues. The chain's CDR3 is CASSPPGLASYNEQFF. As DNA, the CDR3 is TGTGCCAGCAGCCCCCCGGGACTAGCGTCATACAATGAGCAGTTCTTC.

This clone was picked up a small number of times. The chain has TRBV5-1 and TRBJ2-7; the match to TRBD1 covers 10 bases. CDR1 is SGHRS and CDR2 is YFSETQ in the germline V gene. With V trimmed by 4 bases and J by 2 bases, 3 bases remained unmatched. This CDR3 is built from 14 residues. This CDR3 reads CASSKGQGTYEQYF. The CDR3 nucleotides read TGCGCCAGCAGCAAGGGACAGGGGACCTACGAGCAGTACTTC.

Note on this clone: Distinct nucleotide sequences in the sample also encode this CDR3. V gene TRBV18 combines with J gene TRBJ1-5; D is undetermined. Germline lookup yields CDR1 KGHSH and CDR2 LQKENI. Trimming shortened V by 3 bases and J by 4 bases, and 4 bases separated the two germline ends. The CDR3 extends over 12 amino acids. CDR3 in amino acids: CASSPPNQPQHF. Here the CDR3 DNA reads TGTGCCAGCTCACCCCCTAATCAGCCCCAGCATTTT.

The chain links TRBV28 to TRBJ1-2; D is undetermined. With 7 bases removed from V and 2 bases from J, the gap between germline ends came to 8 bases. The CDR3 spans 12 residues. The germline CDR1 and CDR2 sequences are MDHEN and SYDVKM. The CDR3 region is CASTRINYGYTF. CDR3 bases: TGTGCCAGCACGAGAATAAACTATGGCTACACCTTC.

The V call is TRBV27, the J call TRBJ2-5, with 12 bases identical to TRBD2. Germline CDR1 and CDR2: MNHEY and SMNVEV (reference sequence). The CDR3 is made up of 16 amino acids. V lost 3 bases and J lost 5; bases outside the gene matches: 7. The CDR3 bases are TGTGCCAGCAGTTTGGGGCTAGCGGGGGGGCTGGAGACCCAGTACTTC. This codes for CASSLGLAGGLETQYF.

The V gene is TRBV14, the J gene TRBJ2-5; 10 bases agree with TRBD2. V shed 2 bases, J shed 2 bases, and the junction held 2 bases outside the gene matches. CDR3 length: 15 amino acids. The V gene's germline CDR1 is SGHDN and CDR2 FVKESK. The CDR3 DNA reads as TGTGCCAGCAGCCAATTAGCGGGGGGTCAAGAGACCCAGTACTTC. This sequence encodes CASSQLAGGQETQYF.

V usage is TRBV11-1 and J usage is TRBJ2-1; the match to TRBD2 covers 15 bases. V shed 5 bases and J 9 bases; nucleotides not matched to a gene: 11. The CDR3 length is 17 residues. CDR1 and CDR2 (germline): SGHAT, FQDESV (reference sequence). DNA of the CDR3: TGTGCCAGCAGCCCCGAGTGGACTAGCGGGGGGGCGGGTGAGCAGTTCTTC. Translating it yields CASSPEWTSGGAGEQFF. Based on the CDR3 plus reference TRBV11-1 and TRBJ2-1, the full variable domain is EAEVAQSPRYKITEKSQAVAFWCDPISGHATLYWYRQILGQGPELLVQFQDESVVDDSQLPKDRFSAERLKGVDSTLKIQPAELGDSAMYLCASSPEWTSGGAGEQFFGPGTRLTVL.

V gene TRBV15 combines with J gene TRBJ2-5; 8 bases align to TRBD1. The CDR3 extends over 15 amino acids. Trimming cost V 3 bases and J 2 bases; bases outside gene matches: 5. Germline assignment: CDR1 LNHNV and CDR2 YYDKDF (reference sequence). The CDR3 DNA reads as TGTGCCACCAGCAGGGACAGGGTGAGGCAAGAGACCCAGTACTTC. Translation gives CATSRDRVRQETQYF.

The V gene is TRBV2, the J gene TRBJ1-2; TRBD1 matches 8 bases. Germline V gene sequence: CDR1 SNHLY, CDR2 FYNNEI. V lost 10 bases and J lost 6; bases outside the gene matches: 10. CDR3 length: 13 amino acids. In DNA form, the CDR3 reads TGTGCCATCCCCACAGGACAGGGCCATGGCTACACCTTC. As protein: CAIPTGQGHGYTF.

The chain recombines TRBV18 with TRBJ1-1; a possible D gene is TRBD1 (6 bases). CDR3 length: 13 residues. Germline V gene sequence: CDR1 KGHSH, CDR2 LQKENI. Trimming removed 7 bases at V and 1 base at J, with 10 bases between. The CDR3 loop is CASYADRNTEAFF. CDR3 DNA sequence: TGTGCCAGCTATGCGGACAGGAACACTGAAGCTTTCTTT.

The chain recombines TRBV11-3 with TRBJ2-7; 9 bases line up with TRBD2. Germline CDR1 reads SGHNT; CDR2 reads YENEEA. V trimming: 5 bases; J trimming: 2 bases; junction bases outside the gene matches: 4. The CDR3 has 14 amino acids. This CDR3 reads CASSPSGITYEQYF. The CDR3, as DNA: TGTGCCAGCAGCCCTAGCGGGATCACCTACGAGCAGTACTTC.

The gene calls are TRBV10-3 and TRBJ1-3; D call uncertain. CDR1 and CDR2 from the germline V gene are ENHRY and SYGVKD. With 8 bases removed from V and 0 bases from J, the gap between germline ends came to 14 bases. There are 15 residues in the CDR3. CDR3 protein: CAIRPERSSGNTIYF. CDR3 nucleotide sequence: TGTGCCATCCGACCTGAGAGGAGCTCTGGAAACACCATATATTTT.

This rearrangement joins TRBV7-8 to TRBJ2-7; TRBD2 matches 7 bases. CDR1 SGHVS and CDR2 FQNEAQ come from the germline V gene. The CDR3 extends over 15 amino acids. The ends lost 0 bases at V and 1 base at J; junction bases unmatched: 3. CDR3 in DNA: TGTGCCAGCAGCTTAGCGTGGGGGGGTTCCTACGAGCAGTACTTC. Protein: CASSLAWGGSYEQYF.

CDR3: CASSLGGGETQYF. CDR3 bases: TGTGCCAGCAGCTTGGGGGGAGGGGAGACCCAGTACTTC. The rearrangement joins TRBV7-3 to TRBJ2-5, with TRBD2 matching over 7 bases. The germline gives CDR1 SGHTA, CDR2 FQGTGA. V was pared by 3 bases and J by 5 bases, with 3 bases of the junction left unmatched. This CDR3 is 13 amino acids long.

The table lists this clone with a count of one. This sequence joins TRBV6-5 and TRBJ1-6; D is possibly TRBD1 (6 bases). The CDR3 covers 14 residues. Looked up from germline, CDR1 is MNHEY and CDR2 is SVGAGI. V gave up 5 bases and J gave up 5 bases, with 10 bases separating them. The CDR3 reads CASSRGQNNSPLHF. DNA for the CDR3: TGTGCCAGCAGTCGAGGACAGAATAATTCACCCCTCCACTTT.

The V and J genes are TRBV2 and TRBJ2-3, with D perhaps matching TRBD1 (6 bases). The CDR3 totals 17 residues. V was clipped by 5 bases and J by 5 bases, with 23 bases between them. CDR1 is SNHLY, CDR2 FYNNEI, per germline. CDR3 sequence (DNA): TGTGCCAGCAGTCCCCTGACCGAGCCGACAGGCAAAGATACGCAGTATTTT. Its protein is CASSPLTEPTGKDTQYF.

The CDR3: CASRDRFLQPQHF. CDR3 DNA sequence: TGTGCCAGCAGAGACAGGTTTTTACAGCCCCAGCATTTT. The rearrangement links TRBV2 to TRBJ1-5; TRBD1 might be the D (6 bases). V was trimmed by 6 bases and J by 7 bases, leaving 13 bases between them. Germline V gene sequence: CDR1 SNHLY, CDR2 FYNNEI. The CDR3 covers 13 residues.

In DNA, the CDR3 is TGTGCCAGCAGGCGGCGGGGACGCACAGATACGCAGTATTTT. Residues: CASRRRGRTDTQYF. V usage is TRBV6-5 and J usage is TRBJ2-3, with D tentatively TRBD2 (6 bases). Germline CDR1 reads MNHEY; CDR2 reads SVGAGI. CDR3 size: 14 residues. Trimming took off 6 bases at V and 1 base at J, with 11 bases between the two ends.

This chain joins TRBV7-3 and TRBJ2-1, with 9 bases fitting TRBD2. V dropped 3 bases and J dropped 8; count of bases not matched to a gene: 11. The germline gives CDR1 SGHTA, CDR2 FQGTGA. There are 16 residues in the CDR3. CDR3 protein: CASSFLAGGINDEQFF. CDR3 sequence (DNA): TGTGCCAGCAGCTTTCTGGCGGGGGGGATAAACGATGAGCAGTTCTTC.

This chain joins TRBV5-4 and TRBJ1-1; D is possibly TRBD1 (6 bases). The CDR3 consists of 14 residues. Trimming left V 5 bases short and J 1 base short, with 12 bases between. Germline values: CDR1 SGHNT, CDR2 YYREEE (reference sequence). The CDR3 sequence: CASSFQGTNTEAFF. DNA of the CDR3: TGTGCCAGCAGTTTTCAGGGGACGAACACTGAAGCTTTCTTT.

CDR3 nucleotides: TGTGCCAGCAGGGCGGGAGAGGGCACCGGGGAGCTGTTTTTT. Protein: CASRAGEGTGELFF. The chain uses TRBV2 and TRBJ2-2; TRBD2 matches 7 bases. From germline, CDR1 is SNHLY and CDR2 FYNNEI. This CDR3 is 14 amino acids long. The junction had 5 bases not matched to a gene; V was cut back by 6 bases and J by 4 bases.

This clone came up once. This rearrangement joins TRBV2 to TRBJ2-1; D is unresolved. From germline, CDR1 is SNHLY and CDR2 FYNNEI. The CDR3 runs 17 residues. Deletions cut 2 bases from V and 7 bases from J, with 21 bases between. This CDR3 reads CASSEQLSRGFGNEQFF. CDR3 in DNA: TGTGCCAGCAGTGAACAGCTTTCGCGCGGATTTGGTAATGAGCAGTTCTTC. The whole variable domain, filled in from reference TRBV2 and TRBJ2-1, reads EPEVTQTPSHQVTQMGQEVILRCVPISNHLYFYWYRQILGQKVEFLVSFYNNEISEKSEIFDDQFSVERPDGSNFTLKIRSTKLEDSAMYFCASSEQLSRGFGNEQFFGPGTRLTVL.

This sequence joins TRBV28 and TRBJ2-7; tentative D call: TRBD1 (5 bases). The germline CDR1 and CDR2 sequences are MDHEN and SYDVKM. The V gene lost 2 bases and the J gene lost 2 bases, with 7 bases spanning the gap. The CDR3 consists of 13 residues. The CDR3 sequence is CASSLIRAYEQYF. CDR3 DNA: TGTGCCAGCAGTTTAATCAGGGCCTACGAGCAGTACTTC.

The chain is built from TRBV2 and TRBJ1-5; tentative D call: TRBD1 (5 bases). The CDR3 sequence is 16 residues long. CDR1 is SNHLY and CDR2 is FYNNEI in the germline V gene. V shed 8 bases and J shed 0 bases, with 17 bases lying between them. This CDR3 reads CASAVSTGNSNQPQHF. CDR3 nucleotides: TGTGCCAGCGCAGTATCAACAGGAAATAGCAATCAGCCCCAGCATTTT.

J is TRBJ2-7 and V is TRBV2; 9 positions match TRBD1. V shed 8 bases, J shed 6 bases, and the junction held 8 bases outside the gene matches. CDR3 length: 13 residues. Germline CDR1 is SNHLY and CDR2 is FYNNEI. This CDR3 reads CASLGQGLSEQYF. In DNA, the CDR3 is TGTGCCAGCCTGGGACAGGGTTTGAGCGAGCAGTACTTC.

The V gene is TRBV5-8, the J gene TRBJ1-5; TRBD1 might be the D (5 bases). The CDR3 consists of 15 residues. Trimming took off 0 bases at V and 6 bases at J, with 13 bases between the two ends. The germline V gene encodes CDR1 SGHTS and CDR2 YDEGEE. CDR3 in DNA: TGTGCCAGCAGCTTGGGTCGGGGGAGAGGTCAGCCCCAGCATTTT. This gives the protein CASSLGRGRGQPQHF.